This T cell receptor beta chain was obtained from a study of blood T cell repertoires in COVID-19. Study details: The United States, Italy and Spain were the sources of the acute and convalescent COVID-19 samples.

Per the original methods: Reference gene primer amplification in the assay estimated nucleated cell counts. Repertoires were generated with immunoSEQ multiplex PCR, while TCRdb's copy carries only in-frame clones and drops some. V, J and clone size were drawn from that table, and D and trimming were deduced from the DNA. The sample includes approximately 110,000 clones, 88% of them seen just once. This clone was seen just once. The V end was cut by 3 bases, the J end by 0 bases, with 15 bases between. The CDR3 is 17 residues long. Germline-derived CDR1 and CDR2 are MDHEN and SYDVKM. The clonotype comes from a woman between 50 and 59 years old with active or convalescent COVID-19. J is TRBJ1-3 and V is TRBV28, with TRBD1 as a possible D gene (6 bases). Sequencing was performed on peripheral blood. CDR3 in DNA: TGTGCCAGCAGTTTGAAGGACAGACTTTACTCTGGAAACACCATATATTTT. It yields the protein CASSLKDRLYSGNTIYF. The whole variable domain, remainder taken from reference TRBV28 and TRBJ1-3, is DVKVTQSSRYLVKRTGEKVFLECVQDMDHENMFWYRQDPGLGLRLIYFSYDVKMKEKGDIPEGYSVSREKKERFSLILESASTNQTSMYLCASSLKDRLYSGNTIYFGEGSWLTVV.